These 32 T cell receptor beta chains were all obtained from the same sample, sequenced in a study of cytomegalovirus exposure and HLA in healthy donors. With 60 Vbeta and 13 Jbeta primers, the PCR was carried out. The repertoire was sequenced with immunoSEQ multiplex PCR; TCRdb's copy has only in-frame clones and lacks some. This table has about 99,000 clones, less than 85% appearing once. Sequenced input: PBMCs. These receptors were obtained from a woman aged 18-35 years in good health and CMV-seropositive.

V is TRBV6-1 and J is TRBJ2-7; 10 nucleotides align to TRBD1. The CDR3 sequence is 15 residues long. Germline CDR1 reads MNHNS; CDR2 reads SASEGT. V shed 7 bases and J 2 bases; nucleotides not matched to a gene: 8. CDR3 amino acids: CASMTGGQYPYEQYF. The CDR3 DNA reads as TGTGCCAGCATGACAGGGGGCCAGTACCCCTACGAGCAGTACTTC.

The chain combines TRBV7-9 with TRBJ2-1; 7 bases fit TRBD2. Germline V CDR1 and CDR2: SEHNR, FQNEAQ (reference sequence). V trimming: 7 bases; J trimming: 8 bases; junction bases outside the gene matches: 17. This CDR3 has 16 residues. CDR3 coding DNA: TGTGCCAGCACCGCGTCCGGAGCCGGGAGGATCCATGAGCAGTTCTTC. Residues: CASTASGAGRIHEQFF. The full variable domain, in which reference TRBV7-9 and TRBJ2-1 provide the parts outside the CDR3, is DTGVSQNPRHKITKRGQNVTFRCDPISEHNRLYWYRQTLGQGPEFLTYFQNEAQLEKSRLLSDRFSAERPKGSFSTLEIQRTEQGDSAMYLCASTASGAGRIHEQFFGPGTRLTVL.

The chain carries TRBV10-1 and TRBJ2-7; 10 positions match TRBD2. V trimming: 9 bases; J trimming: 5 bases; junction bases outside the gene matches: 10. The CDR3 has 14 amino acids. Germline lookup yields CDR1 WNHNN and CDR2 SYGVQD (reference sequence). In DNA, the CDR3 is TGCGCCAGGAATAGGACTAGCGGAACACACGAGCAGTACTTC. Protein sequence: CARNRTSGTHEQYF.

This clone has just one count. V is TRBV7-2 and J is TRBJ1-3; 12 nucleotides align to TRBD1. The junction had 5 bases not matched to a gene; V was cut back by 1 base and J by 4 bases. From germline, CDR1 is SGHTA and CDR2 FQGNSA. The length of the CDR3 is 17 residues. In nucleotides, the CDR3 is TGTGCCAGCAGCTTAGTGGGGACAGGGGGCGCCGGAAACACCATATATTTT. This codes for CASSLVGTGGAGNTIYF.

The chain recombines TRBV6-5 with TRBJ1-1; D remains ambiguous. Trimming pared 0 bases from V and 8 bases from J, leaving 13 bases between. Per germline, CDR1 MNHEY and CDR2 SVGAGI. CDR3 length: 14 amino acids. The CDR3 nucleotides are TGTGCCAGCAGTTACTCGAACCGGGAGGTAGAAGCTTTCTTT. It is translated as CASSYSNREVEAFF.

The gene calls are TRBV4-2 and TRBJ2-7, with D maybe TRBD1 (6 bases). In germline, CDR1 is LGHNA, CDR2 YNFKEQ. V was clipped by 3 bases and J by 3 bases, with 9 bases between them. The CDR3 spans 13 residues. CDR3 protein: CASSQQQGYEQYF. The CDR3 nucleotides read TGTGCCAGCAGCCAGCAACAGGGCTACGAGCAGTACTTC.

The chain uses TRBV6-1 and TRBJ1-2; TRBD1 agrees at 7 bases. The germline gives CDR1 MNHNS, CDR2 SASEGT. The junction had 10 bases not matched to a gene; V was cut back by 6 bases and J by 3 bases. There are 15 residues in the CDR3. The CDR3: CASRDRRISDYGYTF. DNA of the CDR3: TGTGCCAGCAGGGACAGGAGGATATCGGACTATGGCTACACCTTC.

The chain recombines TRBV13 with TRBJ2-3, with D maybe TRBD2 (5 bases). Germline V gene data show CDR1 as PRHDT and CDR2 as FYEKMQ (reference sequence). V lost 3 bases, J lost 2 bases, and 15 bases lay in between. The CDR3 runs 16 residues. The CDR3 region has the DNA TGTGCCAGCAGCTTGCAAGCGGTCCCCGACACAGATACGCAGTATTTT. Its protein product is CASSLQAVPDTDTQYF.

V usage is TRBV25-1 and J usage is TRBJ1-6; maybe TRBD1 (5 bases). V lost 2 bases and J lost 5, with 10 bases in between. The CDR3 is 15 residues long. The V gene's germline CDR1 is MGHDK and CDR2 SYGVNS. The CDR3 loop is CASSEQGRNNSPLHF. CDR3 DNA: TGTGCCAGCAGTGAACAGGGTCGGAATAATTCACCCCTCCACTTT.

The genes are TRBV15 and TRBJ1-2; 11 bases are a match to TRBD1. The trim removed 2 bases at V and 8 bases at J, leaving 4 bases unmatched. The CDR3 covers 14 residues. Germline CDR1 LNHNV, CDR2 YYDKDF (reference sequence). CDR3 DNA sequence: TGTGCCACCAGCAGATGGGGACAGGGGGGAGGCTACACCTTC. This translates into CATSRWGQGGGYTF.

The CDR3 reads CASSPLLEREGPPDTQYF. The CDR3 region has the DNA TGTGCCAGCAGCCCCCTCCTAGAGCGGGAGGGACCGCCAGATACGCAGTATTTT. The rearrangement joins TRBV13 to TRBJ2-3, with TRBD2 identical over 10 bases. V lost 5 bases and J lost 4; bases outside the gene matches: 15. Germline V lookup: CDR1 PRHDT, CDR2 FYEKMQ (reference sequence). The CDR3 length is 18 residues. The entire variable domain, with the rest obtained from reference TRBV13 and TRBJ2-3, is as follows: AAGVIQSPRHLIKEKRETATLKCYPIPRHDTVYWYQQGPGQDPQFLISFYEKMQSDKGSIPDRFSAQQFSDYHSELNMSSLELGDSALYFCASSPLLEREGPPDTQYFGPGTRLTVL.

The chain links TRBV5-1 to TRBJ2-7, with 10 bases aligning to TRBD2. The CDR3 sequence is 16 residues long. Germline lookup yields CDR1 SGHRS and CDR2 YFSETQ. Losses at the gene ends were 4 bases for V and 0 bases for J; bases not matched to a gene: 7. The CDR3 reads CASSLKGLAVSYEQYF. The DNA of the CDR3 is TGCGCCAGCAGCCTCAAAGGACTAGCGGTCTCCTACGAGCAGTACTTC. The entire variable domain, with the rest obtained from reference TRBV5-1 and TRBJ2-7, is as follows: KAGVTQTPRYLIKTRGQQVTLSCSPISGHRSVSWYQQTPGQGLQFLFEYFSETQRNKGNFPGRFSGRQFSNSRSEMNVSTLELGDSALYLCASSLKGLAVSYEQYFGPGTRLTVT.

As concerns this clone: A read error is likely, as this CDR3 ends without the conserved phenylalanine or tryptophan. This chain connects TRBV7-9 to TRBJ1-5, with 10 bases fitting TRBD1. The germline V gene encodes CDR1 SEHNR and CDR2 FQNEAQ (reference sequence). There are 15 residues in the CDR3. Losses at the gene ends were 1 base for V and 6 bases for J; bases not matched to a gene: 3. The CDR3 loop is CASSLGGTGVQPQHV. The CDR3 bases are TGTGCCAGCAGCTTAGGTGGGACAGGGGTTCAGCCCCAGCATGTT.

A single count supports this clone. This chain links TRBV2 with TRBJ1-2, with D hard to call. This CDR3 comprises 16 residues. Deletions cut 1 base from V and 2 bases from J, with 14 bases between. Germline V gives CDR1 SNHLY, CDR2 FYNNEI. The CDR3 region has the DNA TGTGCCAGCAGTGAAGTCCCTGGACCGGGAAACTATGGCTACACCTTC. Residues: CASSEVPGPGNYGYTF.

The chain uses TRBV27 and TRBJ1-5; 12 bases agree with TRBD1. The CDR3 spans 16 residues. The trim removed 8 bases at V and 0 bases at J, leaving 5 bases unmatched. Germline V gene sequence: CDR1 MNHEY, CDR2 SMNVEV (reference sequence). This chain's CDR3 is CASRDRGHYSNQPQHF. CDR3 DNA sequence: TGTGCCAGCCGGGACAGGGGGCACTATAGCAATCAGCCCCAGCATTTT.

Of note for this clone: The same CDR3 can be traced to other DNA sequences in this sample. V gene TRBV5-1 combines with J gene TRBJ2-7, with D possibly being TRBD2 (5 bases). The CDR3 extends over 11 amino acids. In germline, CDR1 is SGHRS, CDR2 YFSETQ. V lost 4 bases and J lost 6, with 8 bases in between. The CDR3 nucleotides are TGCGCCAGCAGCAGCGGTGGCGAGCAGTACTTC. Its protein is CASSSGGEQYF.

The gene calls are TRBV19 and TRBJ2-3, with D maybe TRBD2 (6 bases). Germline values: CDR1 LNHDA, CDR2 SQIVND (reference sequence). The V gene lost 1 base and the J gene lost 3 bases, with 14 bases spanning the gap. The CDR3 is 16 residues long. CDR3 in amino acids: CASSIGPGVLTDTQYF. The DNA for the CDR3 is TGTGCCAGTAGTATAGGTCCGGGAGTGTTGACAGATACGCAGTATTTT.

The rearrangement joins TRBV14 to TRBJ2-7; D unclear. Trimming cost V 0 bases and J 0 bases, with 12 bases left between them. Per the germline V gene, CDR1 is SGHDN and CDR2 is FVKESK. CDR3 length: 16 amino acids. CDR3 amino acids: CASSQDNGYSSYEQYF. DNA of the CDR3: TGTGCCAGCAGCCAAGATAACGGGTATAGCTCCTACGAGCAGTACTTC. Together with reference TRBV14 and TRBJ2-7, the CDR3 gives the full variable domain: EAGVTQFPSHSVIEKGQTVTLRCDPISGHDNLYWYRRVMGKEIKFLLHFVKESKQDESGMPNNRFLAERTGGTYSTLKVQPAELEDSGVYFCASSQDNGYSSYEQYFGPGTRLTVT.

This chain joins TRBV28 and TRBJ2-5, with TRBD1 matching over 8 bases. The CDR3 totals 16 residues. The V segment lost 1 base and the J segment 2 bases; nucleotides outside the gene matches: 6. Germline values: CDR1 MDHEN, CDR2 SYDVKM. As DNA, the CDR3 is TGTGCCAGCAGTTTATCCCCAGGGGGCGGGCAAGAGACCCAGTACTTC. Its protein product is CASSLSPGGGQETQYF.

J is TRBJ2-7 and V is TRBV6-5; 10 bases fit TRBD2. Germline V gives CDR1 MNHEY, CDR2 SVGAGI. V shed 6 bases and J 2 bases; nucleotides not matched to a gene: 1. This CDR3 is built from 13 residues. The CDR3 reads CASRGTSAYEQYF. The CDR3 DNA is TGTGCCAGCAGAGGGACTAGCGCCTACGAGCAGTACTTC.

The CDR3 sequence is CASRSTGTSGSYEQYF. The CDR3 region has the DNA TGTGCCAGCAGGAGCACCGGGACTAGCGGGAGCTACGAGCAGTACTTC. The chain is built from TRBV7-8 and TRBJ2-7; 14 bases align to TRBD2. J gave up 3 bases and V 6 bases, and 7 bases lay outside the gene matches. This CDR3 is 16 amino acids long. The germline V gene has CDR1 SGHVS and CDR2 FQNEAQ.

The chain has TRBV10-3 and TRBJ1-5; 7 positions match TRBD1. V trimming: 3 bases; J trimming: 1 base; junction bases outside the gene matches: 6. The CDR3 totals 16 residues. Looked up from germline, CDR1 is ENHRY and CDR2 is SYGVKD. The CDR3 reads CAISDPTGFSNQPQHF. CDR3 nucleotides: TGTGCCATCAGTGACCCGACAGGGTTCAGCAATCAGCCCCAGCATTTT.

This chain connects TRBV6-1 to TRBJ2-7; TRBD2 aligns across 9 bases. Germline-derived CDR1 and CDR2 are MNHNS and SASEGT. With 4 bases clipped from V and 4 bases from J, the junction kept 2 bases outside the gene matches. The CDR3 length is 13 residues. The CDR3 bases are TGTGCCAGCAGTGTTAGCGGGAGTTACGAGCAGTACTTC. This sequence encodes CASSVSGSYEQYF.

V is TRBV27 and J is TRBJ1-5; no clear D. Germline CDR1 and CDR2: MNHEY and SMNVEV (reference sequence). V dropped 2 bases and J dropped 0 bases, with 5 bases sitting between them. There are 14 residues in the CDR3. The CDR3 DNA sequence: TGTGCCAGCAGTTTAGAGTATAGCAATCAGCCCCAGCATTTT. The encoded protein is CASSLEYSNQPQHF.

This chain connects TRBV9 to TRBJ1-5, with 7 bases aligning to TRBD1. This CDR3 comprises 17 residues. The V segment lost 4 bases and the J segment 6 bases; nucleotides outside the gene matches: 16. Germline CDR1 SGDLS, CDR2 YYNGEE. CDR3 amino acids: CASSRGAGTDSTQPQHF. As DNA, the CDR3 is TGTGCCAGCAGCCGAGGCGCCGGGACAGATTCGACTCAGCCCCAGCATTTT. The variable domain in full, with the rest retrieved from reference TRBV9 and TRBJ1-5, is DSGVTQTPKHLITATGQRVTLRCSPRSGDLSVYWYQQSLDQGLQFLIQYYNGEERAKGNILERFSAQQFPDLHSELNLSSLELGDSALYFCASSRGAGTDSTQPQHFGDGTRLSIL.

This rearrangement joins TRBV7-8 to TRBJ2-1; D is undetermined. The CDR3 has 12 residues. With 4 bases removed from V and 9 bases from J, the gap between germline ends came to 10 bases. Looked up from germline, CDR1 is SGHVS and CDR2 is FQNEAQ. The CDR3 loop reads CASSSGGTEQFF. CDR3 in DNA: TGTGCCAGCAGCTCTGGCGGAACTGAGCAGTTCTTC.

This clone was recorded a few times. One end of the junction does not line up with germline, which may come from a read error. V gene TRBV6-1 combines with J gene TRBJ1-2, with D uncertain. This CDR3 region has 16 residues. Per the germline V gene, CDR1 is MNHNS and CDR2 is SASEGT. CDR3 sequence (DNA): TGTGCCAGCAGTGAAGATATCTCGGGATCTAAATATGGCTACACCTTC. Translating it yields CASSEDISGSKYGYTF.

This clone was seen more than once but under ten times. This chain uses TRBV2 with TRBJ1-4; D ambiguous. The V gene's germline CDR1 is SNHLY and CDR2 FYNNEI. This CDR3 region has 13 residues. The V gene lost 6 bases and the J gene lost 5 bases, with 10 bases spanning the gap. As DNA, the CDR3 is TGTGCCAGCAGCTGGCCGGAGAATGAAAAACTGTTTTTT. Amino acids: CASSWPENEKLFF.

The genes are TRBV4-1 and TRBJ2-1; TRBD2 aligns across 10 bases. Germline V gives CDR1 MGHRA, CDR2 YSYEKL. Trimming at V came to 2 bases and at J to 8 bases, leaving 6 bases not matched to a gene. CDR3 length equals 15 residues. CDR3 sequence reads: CASSQLAGDVDEQFF. DNA for the CDR3: TGCGCCAGCAGCCAACTAGCGGGAGACGTCGATGAGCAGTTCTTC.

The chain links TRBV28 to TRBJ1-3; 8 positions match TRBD1. Germline V CDR1 and CDR2: MDHEN, SYDVKM. The length of the CDR3 is 15 residues. V dropped 5 bases and J dropped 4; count of bases not matched to a gene: 7. The CDR3 region has the DNA TGTGCCAGCAGTACCTGGACAGGGCTGGGAAACACCATATATTTT. Translation: CASSTWTGLGNTIYF. The full variable domain, its missing parts supplied by reference TRBV28 and TRBJ1-3, is DVKVTQSSRYLVKRTGEKVFLECVQDMDHENMFWYRQDPGLGLRLIYFSYDVKMKEKGDIPEGYSVSREKKERFSLILESASTNQTSMYLCASSTWTGLGNTIYFGEGSWLTVV.

J is TRBJ2-7 and V is TRBV18; D unclear. Trimming cost V 3 bases and J 1 base, with 10 bases left between them. The CDR3 consists of 14 residues. Germline V gene data show CDR1 as KGHSH and CDR2 as LQKENI. CDR3 sequence: CASSPEQASYEQYF. The CDR3 DNA follows: TGTGCCAGCTCACCCGAGCAGGCATCCTACGAGCAGTACTTC.

The gene calls are TRBV12-5 and TRBJ2-7, with D possibly TRBD2 on 5 matching bases. This CDR3 has 16 residues. The germline V gene has CDR1 LGHNT and CDR2 FRNRAP. Deletions cut 0 bases from V and 4 bases from J, with 16 bases between. The CDR3 DNA reads as TGTGCTAGTGGTTTGGTACTGAGAGGTACGGGGTACGAGCAGTACTTC. Translation: CASGLVLRGTGYEQYF.